The source of this T cell receptor beta chain is a study of cytomegalovirus exposure and HLA in healthy donors. Trimming left V 4 bases short and J 2 bases short, with 12 bases between. The length of the CDR3 is 15 residues. Germline V gives CDR1 SGHNT, CDR2 YYREEE (reference sequence). In the case of this clone: Its antigen is not known.

Broader study findings: In an earlier analysis, most TCR beta V segments were productive about 87% or about 30% of the time. Follow-up analysis later connected one missense variant in DCLRE1C with trimming of TCR beta V- and J-genes.

13 Jbeta primers and 60 Vbeta primers were used for the PCR. Clones were read by immunoSEQ multiplex PCR, and TCRdb kept only the in-frame ones, dropping some. The sample shows about 130,000 clones, around 78% of them seen only once. J is TRBJ2-2 and V is TRBV5-4; a possible D gene is TRBD1 (5 bases). The specimen sequenced was PBMCs. The receptor comes from a man aged 35-49 years in good health and CMV-seronegative. The CDR3 here is CASSQTVSNTGELFF. CDR3 bases: TGTGCCAGCAGCCAGACAGTTAGTAACACCGGGGAGCTGTTTTTT.